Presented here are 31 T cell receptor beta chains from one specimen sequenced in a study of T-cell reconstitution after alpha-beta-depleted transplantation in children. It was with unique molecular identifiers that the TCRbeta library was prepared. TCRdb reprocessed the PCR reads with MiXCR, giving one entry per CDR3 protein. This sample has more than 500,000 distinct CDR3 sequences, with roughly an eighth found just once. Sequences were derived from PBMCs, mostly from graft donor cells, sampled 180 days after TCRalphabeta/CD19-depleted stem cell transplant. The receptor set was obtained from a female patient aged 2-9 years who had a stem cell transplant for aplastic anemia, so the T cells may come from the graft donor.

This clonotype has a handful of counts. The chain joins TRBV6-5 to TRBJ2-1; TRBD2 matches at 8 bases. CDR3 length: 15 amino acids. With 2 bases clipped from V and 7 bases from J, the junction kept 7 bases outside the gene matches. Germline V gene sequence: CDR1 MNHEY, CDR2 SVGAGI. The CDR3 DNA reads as TGTGCCAGCAGTTACGGCGGGAGGAGAGGTAATGAGCAGTTCTTC. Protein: CASSYGGRRGNEQFF.

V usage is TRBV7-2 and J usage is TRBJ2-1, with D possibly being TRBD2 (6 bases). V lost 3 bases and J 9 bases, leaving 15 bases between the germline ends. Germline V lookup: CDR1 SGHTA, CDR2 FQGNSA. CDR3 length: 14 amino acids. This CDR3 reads CASSLGLARGEQFF. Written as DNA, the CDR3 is TGTGCCAGCAGCTTGGGACTGGCAAGGGGTGAGCAGTTCTTC.

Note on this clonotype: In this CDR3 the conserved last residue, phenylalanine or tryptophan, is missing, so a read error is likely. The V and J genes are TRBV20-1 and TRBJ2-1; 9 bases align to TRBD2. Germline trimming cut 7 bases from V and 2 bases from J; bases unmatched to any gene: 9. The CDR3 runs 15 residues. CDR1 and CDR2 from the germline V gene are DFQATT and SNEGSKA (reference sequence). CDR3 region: CSVGSGRPTYNEQFS. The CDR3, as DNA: TGCAGTGTTGGGAGCGGGAGGCCCACCTACAATGAGCAGTTCTCC.

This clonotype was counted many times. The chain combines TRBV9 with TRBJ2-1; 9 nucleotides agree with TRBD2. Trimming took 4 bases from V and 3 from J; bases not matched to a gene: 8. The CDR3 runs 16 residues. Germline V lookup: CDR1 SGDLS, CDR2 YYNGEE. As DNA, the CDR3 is TGTGCCAGCAGCCCCGATGGGACTAGCAGCTACAATGAGCAGTTCTTC. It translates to CASSPDGTSSYNEQFF. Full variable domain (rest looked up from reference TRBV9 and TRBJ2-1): DSGVTQTPKHLITATGQRVTLRCSPRSGDLSVYWYQQSLDQGLQFLIQYYNGEERAKGNILERFSAQQFPDLHSELNLSSLELGDSALYFCASSPDGTSSYNEQFFGPGTRLTVL.

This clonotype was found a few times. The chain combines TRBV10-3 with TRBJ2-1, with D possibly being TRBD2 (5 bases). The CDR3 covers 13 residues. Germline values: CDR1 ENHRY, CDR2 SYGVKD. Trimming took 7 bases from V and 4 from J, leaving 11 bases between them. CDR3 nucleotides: TGTGCCATCAACGGGGAGAGTTACAATGAGCAGTTCTTC. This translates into CAINGESYNEQFF.

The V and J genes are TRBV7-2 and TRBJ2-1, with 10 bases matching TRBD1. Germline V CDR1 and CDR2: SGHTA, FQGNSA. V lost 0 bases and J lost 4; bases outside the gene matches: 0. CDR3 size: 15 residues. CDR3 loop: CASSLAGQGYNEQFF. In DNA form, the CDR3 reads TGTGCCAGCAGCTTAGCGGGACAGGGGTACAATGAGCAGTTCTTC.

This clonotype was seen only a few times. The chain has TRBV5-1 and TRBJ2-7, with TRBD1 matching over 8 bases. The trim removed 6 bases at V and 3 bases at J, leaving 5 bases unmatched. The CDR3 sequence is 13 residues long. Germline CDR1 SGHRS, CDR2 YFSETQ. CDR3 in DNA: TGCGCCAGCAAGGGGGGACAGGACTACGAGCAGTACTTC. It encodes CASKGGQDYEQYF.

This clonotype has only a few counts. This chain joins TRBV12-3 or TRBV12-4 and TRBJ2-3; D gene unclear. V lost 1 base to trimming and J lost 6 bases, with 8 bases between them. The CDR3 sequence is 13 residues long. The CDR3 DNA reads TGTGCCAGCAGTTTAGTTTTAGTGGATACGCAGTATTTT. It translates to CASSLVLVDTQYF.

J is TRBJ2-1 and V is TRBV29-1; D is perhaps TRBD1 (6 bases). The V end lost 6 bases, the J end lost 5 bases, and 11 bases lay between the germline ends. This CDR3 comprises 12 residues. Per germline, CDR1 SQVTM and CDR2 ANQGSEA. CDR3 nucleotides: TGCAGCGTCGCCGGGACAAACAATGAGCAGTTCTTC. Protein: CSVAGTNNEQFF.

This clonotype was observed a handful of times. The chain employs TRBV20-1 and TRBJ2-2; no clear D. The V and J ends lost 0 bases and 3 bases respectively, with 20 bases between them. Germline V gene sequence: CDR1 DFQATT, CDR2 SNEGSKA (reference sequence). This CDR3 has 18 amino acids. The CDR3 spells CSAREKTSLTPYTGELFF. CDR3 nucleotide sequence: TGCAGTGCTAGAGAAAAAACAAGTTTGACACCGTACACCGGGGAGCTGTTTTTT.

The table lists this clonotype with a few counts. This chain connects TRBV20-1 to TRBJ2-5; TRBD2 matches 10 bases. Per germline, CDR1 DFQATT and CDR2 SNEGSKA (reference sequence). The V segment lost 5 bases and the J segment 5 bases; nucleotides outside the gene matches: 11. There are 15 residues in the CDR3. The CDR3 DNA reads TGCAGTGCTCGTCGCCTAGCGGGAGATAGGGAGACCCAGTACTTC. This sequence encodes CSARRLAGDRETQYF.

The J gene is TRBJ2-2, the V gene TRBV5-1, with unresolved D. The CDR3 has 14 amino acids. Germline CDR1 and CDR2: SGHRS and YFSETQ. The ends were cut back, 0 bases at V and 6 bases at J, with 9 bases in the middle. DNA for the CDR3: TGCGCCAGCAGCTTGGCGGTTGGGGCCGGGGAGCTGTTTTTT. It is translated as CASSLAVGAGELFF.

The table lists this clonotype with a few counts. CDR3 amino acids: CSARFSAGVQGQPQHF. DNA of the CDR3: TGCAGTGCTAGATTTTCGGCAGGGGTTCAGGGTCAGCCCCAGCATTTT. This rearrangement joins TRBV20-1 to TRBJ1-5; perhaps TRBD1 as D (6 bases). Between the trimmed V and J ends, which lost 2 bases and 6 bases, there was a span of 20 bases. The length of the CDR3 is 16 residues. Per the germline V gene, CDR1 is DFQATT and CDR2 is SNEGSKA (reference sequence).

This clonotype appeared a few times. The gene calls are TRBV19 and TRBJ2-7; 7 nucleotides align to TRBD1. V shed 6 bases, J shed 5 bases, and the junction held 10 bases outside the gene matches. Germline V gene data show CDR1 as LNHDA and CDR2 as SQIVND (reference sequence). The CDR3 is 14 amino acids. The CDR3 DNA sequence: TGTGCCAGTAGACCGACAGGGATTCTCCACGAGCAGTACTTC. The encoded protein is CASRPTGILHEQYF.

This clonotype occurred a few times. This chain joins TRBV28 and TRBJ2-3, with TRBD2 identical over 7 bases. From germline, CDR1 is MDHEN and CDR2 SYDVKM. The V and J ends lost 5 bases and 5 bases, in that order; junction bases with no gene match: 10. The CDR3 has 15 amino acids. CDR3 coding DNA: TGTGCCAGCAGTCCTCTAGCGGCCCGTCTAGATACGCAGTATTTT. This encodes CASSPLAARLDTQYF.

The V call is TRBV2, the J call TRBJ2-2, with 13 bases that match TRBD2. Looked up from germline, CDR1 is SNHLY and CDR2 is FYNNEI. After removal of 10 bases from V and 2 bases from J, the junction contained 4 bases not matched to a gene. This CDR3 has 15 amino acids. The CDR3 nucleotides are TGTGCCACCGGGACTAGCGGGACTAACACCGGGGAGCTGTTTTTT. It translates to CATGTSGTNTGELFF.

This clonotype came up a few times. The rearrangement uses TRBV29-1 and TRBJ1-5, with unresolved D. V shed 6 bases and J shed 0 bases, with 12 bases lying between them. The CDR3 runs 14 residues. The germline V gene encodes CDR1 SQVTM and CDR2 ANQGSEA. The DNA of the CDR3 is TGCAGCGTCATGACGGATAATAGCAATCAGCCCCAGCATTTT. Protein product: CSVMTDNSNQPQHF.

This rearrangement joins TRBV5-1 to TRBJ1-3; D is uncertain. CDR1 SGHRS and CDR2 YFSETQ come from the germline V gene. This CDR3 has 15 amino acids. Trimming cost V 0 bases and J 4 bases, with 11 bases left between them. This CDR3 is CASSLAPQPGNTIYF. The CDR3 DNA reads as TGCGCCAGCAGCTTGGCACCTCAACCCGGAAACACCATATATTTT.

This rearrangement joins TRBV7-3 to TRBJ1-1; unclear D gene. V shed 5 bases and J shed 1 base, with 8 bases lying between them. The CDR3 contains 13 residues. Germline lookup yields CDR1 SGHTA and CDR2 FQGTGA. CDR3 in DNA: TGTGCCAGCAGCATTAATTGGAACACTGAAGCTTTCTTT. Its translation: CASSINWNTEAFF.

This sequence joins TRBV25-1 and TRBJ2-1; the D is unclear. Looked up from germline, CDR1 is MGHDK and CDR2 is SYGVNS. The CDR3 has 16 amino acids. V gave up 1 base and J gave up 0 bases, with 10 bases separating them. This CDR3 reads CASSESPQTSYNEQFF. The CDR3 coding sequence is TGTGCCAGCAGTGAATCCCCACAGACCTCCTACAATGAGCAGTTCTTC.

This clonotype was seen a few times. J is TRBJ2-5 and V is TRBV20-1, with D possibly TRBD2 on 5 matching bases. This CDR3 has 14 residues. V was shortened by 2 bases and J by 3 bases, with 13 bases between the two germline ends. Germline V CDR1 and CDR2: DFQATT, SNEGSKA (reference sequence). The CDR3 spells CSARWELGKETQYF. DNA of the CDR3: TGCAGTGCTAGATGGGAGTTGGGGAAAGAGACCCAGTACTTC.

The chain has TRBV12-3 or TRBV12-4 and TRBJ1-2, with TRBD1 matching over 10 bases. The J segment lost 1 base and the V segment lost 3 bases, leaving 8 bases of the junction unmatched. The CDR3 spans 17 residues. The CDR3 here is CASSFSSDRGGNYGYTF. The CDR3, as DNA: TGTGCCAGCAGTTTCTCGTCGGACAGGGGGGGTAACTATGGCTACACCTTC.

The chain's CDR3 is CASSLASGRLEQYF. The CDR3 DNA reads TGTGCCAGCAGCTTGGCGAGCGGGAGGCTCGAGCAGTACTTC. The rearrangement uses TRBV7-2 and TRBJ2-7; 9 nucleotides match TRBD2. The germline gives CDR1 SGHTA, CDR2 FQGNSA. Unmatched junction bases numbered 6, after V lost 3 bases and J lost 6 bases. The CDR3 spans 14 residues. The variable domain in full, completed from reference TRBV7-2 and TRBJ2-7, reads GAGVSQSPSNKVTEKGKDVELRCDPISGHTALYWYRQSLGQGLEFLIYFQGNSAPDKSGLPSDRFSAERTGGSVSTLTIQRTQQEDSAVYLCASSLASGRLEQYFGPGTRLTVT.

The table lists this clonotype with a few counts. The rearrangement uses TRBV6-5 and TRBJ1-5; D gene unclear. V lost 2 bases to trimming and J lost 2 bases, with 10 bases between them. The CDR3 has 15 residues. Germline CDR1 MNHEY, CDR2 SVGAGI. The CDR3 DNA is TGTGCCAGCAGTTACATGCCTACAGGCAATCAGCCCCAGCATTTT. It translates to CASSYMPTGNQPQHF.

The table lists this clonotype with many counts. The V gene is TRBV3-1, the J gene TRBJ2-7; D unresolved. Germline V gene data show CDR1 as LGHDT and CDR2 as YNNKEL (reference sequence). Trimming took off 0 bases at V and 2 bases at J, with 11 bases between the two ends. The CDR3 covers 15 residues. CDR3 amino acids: CASSQDHTQTYEQYV. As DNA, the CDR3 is TGTGCCAGCAGCCAAGACCACACGCAAACCTACGAGCAGTACGTC.

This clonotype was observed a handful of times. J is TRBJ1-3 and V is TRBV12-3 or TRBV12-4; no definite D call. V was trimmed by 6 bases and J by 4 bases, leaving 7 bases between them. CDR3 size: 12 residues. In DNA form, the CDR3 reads TGTGCCAGCAGGTCAGGAGGAAACACCATATATTTT. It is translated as CASRSGGNTIYF.

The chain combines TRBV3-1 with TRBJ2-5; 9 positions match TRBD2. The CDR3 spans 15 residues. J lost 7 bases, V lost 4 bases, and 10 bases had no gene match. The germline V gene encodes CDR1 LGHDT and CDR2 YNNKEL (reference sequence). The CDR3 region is CASSLGTSPPWTQYF. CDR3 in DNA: TGTGCCAGCAGCCTCGGGACTAGCCCACCGTGGACCCAGTACTTC.

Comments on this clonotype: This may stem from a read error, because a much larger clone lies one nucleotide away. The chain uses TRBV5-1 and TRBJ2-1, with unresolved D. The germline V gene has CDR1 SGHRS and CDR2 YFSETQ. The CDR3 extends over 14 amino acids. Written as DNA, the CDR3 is TGCGCCAGCGGCTTGGCCGTCACGAGCAATGAGCAGTTCTTC. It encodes CASGLAVTSNEQFF.

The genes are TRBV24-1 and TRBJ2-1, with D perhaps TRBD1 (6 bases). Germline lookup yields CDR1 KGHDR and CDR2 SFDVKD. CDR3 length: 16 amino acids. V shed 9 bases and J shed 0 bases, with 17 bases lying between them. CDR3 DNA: TGTGCCACCGCAGCCTCCGGGACATACTCCTACAATGAGCAGTTCTTC. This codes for CATAASGTYSYNEQFF.

CDR3 residues: CASSLESGGPQHF. CDR3 nucleotide sequence: TGTGCCAGCAGTCTTGAGTCGGGGGGGCCCCAGCATTTT. The gene calls are TRBV12-3 or TRBV12-4 and TRBJ1-5; perhaps TRBD1 as D (5 bases). The CDR3 sequence is 13 residues long. The V end was cut by 5 bases, the J end by 9 bases, with 14 bases between.

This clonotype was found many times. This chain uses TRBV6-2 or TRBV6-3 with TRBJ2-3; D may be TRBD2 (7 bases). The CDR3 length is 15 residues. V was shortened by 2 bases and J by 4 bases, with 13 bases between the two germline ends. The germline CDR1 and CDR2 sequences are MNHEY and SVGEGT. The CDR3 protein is CASSYDGGLADTQYF. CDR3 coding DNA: TGTGCCAGCAGTTACGACGGGGGGCTCGCAGATACGCAGTATTTT.